One and the same sample provided the 29 T cell receptor beta chains below, sequenced in a study of shared clonotypes between healthy human individuals. TCRdb's table, derived via immunoSEQ multiplex PCR, lists solely in-frame clones and lacks some. This table has a few hundred thousand clones, around 87% appearing once. Sequences were obtained from memory CD8+ T cells sorted from blood. The sample's subset: CD45RO+ cells pooled with CCR7-negative TemRA cells. The receptors were sampled from a man aged 18 to 35 in good health.

In this sample, this clone turned up once. This chain connects TRBV2 to TRBJ2-3, with 8 nucleotides matching TRBD2. The CDR3 spans 15 residues. The V segment lost 3 bases and the J segment 4 bases; nucleotides outside the gene matches: 6. Per the germline V gene, CDR1 is SNHLY and CDR2 is FYNNEI. The CDR3 DNA follows: TGTGCCAGCAGTGACGAAGCGGGAGCGGCAGATACGCAGTATTTT. Translating it yields CASSDEAGAADTQYF.

The chain's CDR3 is CASSQGHPTNEKLFF. CDR3 coding DNA: TGCGCCAGCAGCCAAGGACACCCAACTAATGAAAAACTGTTTTTT. The rearrangement links TRBV4-1 to TRBJ1-4, with no clear D. CDR1 is MGHRA, CDR2 YSYEKL, per germline. The CDR3 has 15 residues. Deletions cut 1 base from V and 0 bases from J, with 6 bases between.

Comment on this clone: A junction boundary mismatches the germline segment, possibly from a read error. This rearrangement joins TRBV27 to TRBJ2-2; D is perhaps TRBD2 (6 bases). The CDR3 contains 15 residues. From germline, CDR1 is MNHEY and CDR2 SMNVEV (reference sequence). CDR3 nucleotides: TGTGCCAGCAATTTAGGCGGGGAGAACACCGGGGAGCTGTTTTTT. Translation gives CASNLGGENTGELFF.

This clone was counted between two and nine times. The J gene is TRBJ1-1, the V gene TRBV15, with a weak D call TRBD1 (5 bases). V was cut by 0 bases and J by 5 bases, with 10 bases left in between. The germline CDR1 and CDR2 sequences are LNHNV and YYDKDF (reference sequence). The CDR3 has 14 amino acids. Here the CDR3 reads CATSREEGWTEAFF. In nucleotides, the CDR3 is TGTGCCACCAGCAGAGAAGAGGGGTGGACTGAAGCTTTCTTT. The variable domain in full, with the rest retrieved from reference TRBV15 and TRBJ1-1, is DAMVIQNPRYQVTQFGKPVTLSCSQTLNHNVMYWYQQKSSQAPKLLFHYYDKDFNNEADTPDNFQSRRPNTSFCFLDIRSPGLGDTAMYLCATSREEGWTEAFFGQGTRLTVV.

CDR3 DNA: TGTGCCAGCAGTGTTTACGGGACAGGGGGTTACAATCAGCCCCAGCATTTT. The encoded protein is CASSVYGTGGYNQPQHF. The chain links TRBV2 to TRBJ1-5, with 11 nucleotides matching TRBD1. CDR3 length: 17 amino acids. CDR1 and CDR2 from the germline V gene are SNHLY and FYNNEI. J was trimmed by 3 bases and V by 4 bases; bases with no gene match: 8.

The chain couples TRBV6-5 to TRBJ2-1; the D gene is possibly TRBD1 (5 bases). The CDR3 is 15 amino acids. Germline V gives CDR1 MNHEY, CDR2 SVGAGI. Trimming left V 0 bases short and J 3 bases short, with 9 bases between. CDR3 amino acids: CASSYSYDSYNEQFF. CDR3 coding DNA: TGTGCCAGCAGTTACTCGTACGACAGCTACAATGAGCAGTTCTTC.

The rearrangement links TRBV9 to TRBJ2-1; TRBD2 matches 7 bases. This CDR3 comprises 16 residues. CDR1 and CDR2 from the germline V gene are SGDLS and YYNGEE. Trimming took 2 bases from V and 0 from J; bases not matched to a gene: 5. CDR3 region: CASSVSGLVSYNEQFF. The CDR3 DNA is TGTGCCAGCAGCGTCTCCGGACTAGTCTCCTACAATGAGCAGTTCTTC. Based on the CDR3 plus reference TRBV9 and TRBJ2-1, the full variable domain is DSGVTQTPKHLITATGQRVTLRCSPRSGDLSVYWYQQSLDQGLQFLIQYYNGEERAKGNILERFSAQQFPDLHSELNLSSLELGDSALYFCASSVSGLVSYNEQFFGPGTRLTVL.

The rearrangement joins TRBV7-8 to TRBJ1-5; D might be TRBD1 (5 bases). Trimming took 5 bases from V and 3 from J, leaving 14 bases between them. The germline CDR1 and CDR2 sequences are SGHVS and FQNEAQ. This CDR3 spans 15 amino acids. The CDR3 loop reads CASSPAGGNNQPQHF. Here the CDR3 DNA reads TGTGCCAGCAGCCCGGCCGGGGGAAACAATCAGCCCCAGCATTTT.

The chain couples TRBV6-5 to TRBJ2-1; D possibly corresponds to TRBD2 (6 bases). Germline values: CDR1 MNHEY, CDR2 SVGAGI. The germline V and J ends were trimmed by 2 bases and 4 bases, with 15 bases remaining between them. This CDR3 has 16 amino acids. CDR3 region: CASSYEVTRLYNEQFF. In DNA, the CDR3 is TGTGCCAGCAGTTACGAGGTGACTAGGTTGTACAATGAGCAGTTCTTC.

The chain carries TRBV10-2 and TRBJ2-1, with a possible D match to TRBD2 (6 bases). V was cut by 3 bases and J by 6 bases, with 15 bases left in between. Germline V CDR1 and CDR2: WSHSY, SAAADI. This CDR3 region has 15 residues. The DNA for the CDR3 is TGCGCCAGCAGTGATGGGACTCCCAACTCCAATGAGCAGTTCTTC. This gives the protein CASSDGTPNSNEQFF.

The chain links TRBV10-2 to TRBJ1-4; D may be TRBD1 (6 bases). Trimming cost V 8 bases and J 5 bases, with 18 bases left between them. The CDR3 runs to 15 residues. In germline, CDR1 is WSHSY, CDR2 SAAADI. The CDR3 here is CASSPGTSKNEKLFF. The CDR3 DNA is TGCGCCAGCTCCCCCGGGACATCTAAAAATGAAAAACTGTTTTTT.

The chain carries TRBV30 and TRBJ1-1; no reliable D call. CDR1 and CDR2 from the germline V gene are GTSNPN and SVGIG (reference sequence). Trimming removed 5 bases from V and 1 base from J, with 8 bases in between. The CDR3 sequence is 12 residues long. CDR3 nucleotides: TGTGCCTGGGGCCGTCCGAACACTGAAGCTTTCTTT. It codes for CAWGRPNTEAFF.

The chain has TRBV4-1 and TRBJ2-7, with TRBD1 matching 11 bases. The CDR3 runs 15 residues. Per germline, CDR1 MGHRA and CDR2 YSYEKL. Trimming cost V 4 bases and J 6 bases; bases outside gene matches: 8. CDR3 nucleotides: TGCGCCAGCAGCCGAAAGACCGGGACAGGGGGCGAGCAGTACTTC. It yields the protein CASSRKTGTGGEQYF.

V and J are TRBV13 and TRBJ2-7; 12 nucleotides match TRBD2. Germline V gene lookup returns CDR1 PRHDT and CDR2 FYEKMQ (reference sequence). Trimming took 5 bases from V and 2 from J; bases not matched to a gene: 1. This CDR3 is built from 14 residues. The CDR3 here is CASSPSGGAYEQYF. CDR3 bases: TGTGCCAGCAGCCCTAGCGGGGGGGCCTACGAGCAGTACTTC.

This chain joins TRBV10-3 and TRBJ2-6; unclear D gene. The CDR3 has 13 amino acids. The V gene's germline CDR1 is ENHRY and CDR2 SYGVKD. V was cut by 6 bases and J by 5 bases, with 8 bases left in between. DNA for the CDR3: TGTGCCATCAGCGTAGACCGGGCCAACGTCCTGACTTTC. Translated, it gives CAISVDRANVLTF.

Only one count was recorded for this clone. The chain uses TRBV7-9 and TRBJ1-1; a weak D match, TRBD1 (5 bases). Per the germline V gene, CDR1 is SEHNR and CDR2 is FQNEAQ (reference sequence). This CDR3 is 15 amino acids long. Trimming left V 5 bases short and J 4 bases short, with 17 bases between. The CDR3: CASSQTEGTGTEAFF. Written as DNA, the CDR3 is TGTGCCAGCAGCCAAACCGAAGGGACGGGCACTGAAGCTTTCTTT. Full variable domain (rest looked up from reference TRBV7-9 and TRBJ1-1): DTGVSQNPRHKITKRGQNVTFRCDPISEHNRLYWYRQTLGQGPEFLTYFQNEAQLEKSRLLSDRFSAERPKGSFSTLEIQRTEQGDSAMYLCASSQTEGTGTEAFFGQGTRLTVV.

The gene calls are TRBV7-8 and TRBJ2-7; D might be TRBD1 (6 bases). The CDR3 has 14 residues. Germline V gene lookup returns CDR1 SGHVS and CDR2 FQNEAQ. V dropped 5 bases and J dropped 3 bases, with 14 bases sitting between them. This CDR3 reads CASSEDSSFYEQYF. CDR3 bases: TGTGCCAGCAGCGAGGACAGTTCTTTCTACGAGCAGTACTTC.

This chain links TRBV6-5 with TRBJ2-1; D is perhaps TRBD1 (5 bases). The V gene's germline CDR1 is MNHEY and CDR2 SVGAGI. This CDR3 region has 14 residues. Trimming removed 0 bases from V and 9 bases from J, with 12 bases in between. The chain's CDR3 is CASSYSSDTGEQFF. The CDR3 bases are TGTGCCAGCAGTTACTCATCGGACACTGGTGAGCAGTTCTTC.

The chain carries TRBV5-1 and TRBJ1-6; the D gene is possibly TRBD1 (6 bases). This CDR3 has 16 residues. Germline-derived CDR1 and CDR2 are SGHRS and YFSETQ. V lost 1 base, J lost 8 bases, and 16 bases lay in between. CDR3 in amino acids: CASSLSLGRGDSPLHF. In DNA form, the CDR3 reads TGCGCCAGCAGCTTGTCTTTGGGCAGGGGCGATTCACCCCTCCACTTT. The full variable domain, with the rest looked up from reference TRBV5-1 and TRBJ1-6, is KAGVTQTPRYLIKTRGQQVTLSCSPISGHRSVSWYQQTPGQGLQFLFEYFSETQRNKGNFPGRFSGRQFSNSRSEMNVSTLELGDSALYLCASSLSLGRGDSPLHFGNGTRLTVT.

The chain carries TRBV2 and TRBJ1-5; 7 positions match TRBD1. CDR1 is SNHLY and CDR2 is FYNNEI in the germline V gene. CDR3 length: 13 residues. Germline trimming cut 7 bases from V and 8 bases from J; bases unmatched to any gene: 8. The CDR3 loop is CASTKQGSEPQHF. The CDR3 region has the DNA TGTGCCAGCACTAAACAGGGGTCTGAGCCCCAGCATTTT. Combining the CDR3 with reference TRBV2 and TRBJ1-5 gives the whole variable domain EPEVTQTPSHQVTQMGQEVILRCVPISNHLYFYWYRQILGQKVEFLVSFYNNEISEKSEIFDDQFSVERPDGSNFTLKIRSTKLEDSAMYFCASTKQGSEPQHFGDGTRLSIL.

The rearrangement links TRBV6-1 to TRBJ2-2; D is possibly TRBD1 (6 bases). Germline V gene lookup returns CDR1 MNHNS and CDR2 SASEGT. V gave up 5 bases and J gave up 4 bases, with 14 bases separating them. This CDR3 contains 15 residues. The CDR3 nucleotides read TGTGCCAGCAGTCGCACAGGGTATCGCACCGGGGAGCTGTTTTTT. This sequence encodes CASSRTGYRTGELFF.

The DNA of the CDR3 is TGTGCCAGCAGTCAAAAGCGATCCGGGACAGGGGAGACCCAGTACTTC. Encoded protein: CASSQKRSGTGETQYF. The chain combines TRBV28 with TRBJ2-5; 9 bases align to TRBD1. Germline CDR1 is MDHEN and CDR2 is SYDVKM. The V and J ends lost 5 bases and 5 bases, in that order; junction bases with no gene match: 12. CDR3 length: 16 residues.

This clone was detected only once. The chain links TRBV30 to TRBJ2-5; possibly TRBD1 for D (6 bases). V was pared by 1 base and J by 2 bases, with 11 bases between. Germline V gene data show CDR1 as GTSNPN and CDR2 as SVGIG (reference sequence). This CDR3 spans 14 amino acids. CDR3 residues: CAWSGGTPQETQYF. CDR3 DNA: TGTGCCTGGAGTGGAGGGACACCACAAGAGACCCAGTACTTC.

This clone was counted once. The chain carries TRBV6-8 and TRBJ1-1, with 7 bases aligning to TRBD1. The germline gives CDR1 MNHGY, CDR2 SAAAGT. The CDR3 is 14 amino acids. V shed 4 bases and J 1 base; nucleotides not matched to a gene: 3. CDR3 in amino acids: CASSSDRENTEAFF. CDR3 sequence (DNA): TGTGCCAGCAGTTCCGACAGGGAGAACACTGAAGCTTTCTTT.

This clone was counted once. The chain couples TRBV27 to TRBJ2-1; the D is unclear. The ends were cut back, 0 bases at V and 0 bases at J, with 9 bases in the middle. Germline CDR1 reads MNHEY; CDR2 reads SMNVEV (reference sequence). The length of the CDR3 is 16 residues. DNA for the CDR3: TGTGCCAGCAGTTTATCCGACCCGAGCTCCTACAATGAGCAGTTCTTC. Translating it yields CASSLSDPSSYNEQFF.

The rearrangement joins TRBV13 to TRBJ1-2; D unresolved. CDR1 is PRHDT and CDR2 is FYEKMQ in the germline V gene (reference sequence). The germline V and J ends were trimmed by 3 bases and 1 base, with 6 bases remaining between them. The CDR3 is 13 amino acids. CDR3 nucleotides: TGTGCCAGCAGCTTCGGCAGTAACTATGGCTACACCTTC. Amino acid sequence: CASSFGSNYGYTF.

V gene TRBV19 combines with J gene TRBJ2-1; 10 bases match TRBD2. The J segment lost 7 bases and the V segment lost 3 bases, leaving 15 bases of the junction unmatched. The CDR3 runs to 18 residues. Germline CDR1 and CDR2: LNHDA and SQIVND (reference sequence). Here the CDR3 reads CASSITPRLAGVSNEQFF. In nucleotides, the CDR3 is TGTGCCAGTAGTATTACTCCAAGGCTAGCGGGAGTATCGAATGAGCAGTTCTTC.

This chain connects TRBV4-1 to TRBJ1-1; 8 positions agree with TRBD1. J gave up 1 base and V 4 bases, and 14 bases lay outside the gene matches. Germline V CDR1 and CDR2: MGHRA, YSYEKL. CDR3 length equals 18 residues. The CDR3 region has the DNA TGCGCCAGCAGCCGGTACCCTTACCCCGGGACAGGGAACACTGAAGCTTTCTTT. It encodes CASSRYPYPGTGNTEAFF.

The CDR3 sequence: CASSARDRHYEQYF. The CDR3 nucleotides are TGTGCCAGCAGTGCCAGGGACAGGCACTACGAGCAGTACTTC. The chain combines TRBV6-1 with TRBJ2-7, with 8 bases identical to TRBD1. The ends lost 4 bases at V and 3 bases at J; junction bases unmatched: 5. Germline V gene data show CDR1 as MNHNS and CDR2 as SASEGT. This CDR3 comprises 14 residues.